Presented here are 19 T cell receptor beta chains from one specimen sequenced in a study of T-cell reconstitution after alpha-beta-depleted transplantation in children (TCRdb year 2016). In light of the paper, this sample's treatment or condition label describes: allogeneic hematopoietic cell transplantation with graft depleted of TCRalphabeta T cells and CD19 B cells. Library prep was done by PCR. TCRdb shows the sequencer as Illumina HiSeq 2500. Molecular barcoding was employed in the preparation of TCR libraries, with unique molecular identifiers being used to normalize TCRbeta repertoire quantification. The public reads were quality trimmed at Q25 with fastp and then assembled into clones with MiXCR by TCRdb, keeping productive beta chains. Rows are combined by CDR3 protein, so each entry shows the most common genes and DNA. The sample includes around 700,000 distinct CDR3 sequences, with 10% to 15% observed a single time. The ten largest clones take up approximately 0.8% of the sample.

The material was PBMCs, obtained before TCRalphabeta/CD19-depleted stem cell transplant. The source is a girl aged 2-10 years with congenital amegakaryocytic thrombocytopenia, due to receive a stem cell transplant.

This clonotype was counted many times. The chain recombines TRBV6-1 with TRBJ2-3, with 9 bases fitting TRBD2. In germline, CDR1 is MNHNS, CDR2 SASEGT. This CDR3 comprises 15 residues. V shed 5 bases, J shed 3 bases, and the junction held 6 bases outside the gene matches. CDR3 loop: CASSLAGSGTDTQYF. The CDR3 DNA reads TGTGCCAGCAGTCTAGCGGGATCCGGGACAGATACGCAGTATTTT.

This clonotype was seen at least ten times. The rearrangement links TRBV29-1 to TRBJ2-5; 10 bases agree with TRBD2. The CDR3 length is 15 residues. The V and J ends lost 8 bases and 5 bases, in that order; junction bases with no gene match: 14. Germline V gene sequence: CDR1 SQVTM, CDR2 ANQGSEA. CDR3 sequence: CSISSGSSSAETQYF. DNA of the CDR3: TGCAGCATTTCTAGCGGGAGTTCCTCTGCGGAGACCCAGTACTTC.

This clonotype was counted between two and nine times. This chain connects TRBV6-5 to TRBJ1-1, with 8 bases lining up with TRBD1. Germline V gives CDR1 MNHEY, CDR2 SVGAGI. CDR3 length: 14 amino acids. Trimming cost V 3 bases and J 9 bases; bases outside gene matches: 9. The CDR3 coding sequence is TGTGCCAGCAGTTATTTAGCCCAGGGGGCTAAAGCTTTCTTT. It specifies CASSYLAQGAKAFF.

This clonotype was seen ten or more times. The V call is TRBV12-3 or TRBV12-4, the J call TRBJ1-1, with D perhaps matching TRBD1 (6 bases). The CDR3 has 17 amino acids. Trimming removed 5 bases at V and 1 base at J, with 20 bases between. Here the CDR3 reads CASSQGAFRGGNTEAFF. The CDR3 DNA is TGTGCCAGCAGTCAAGGTGCCTTTAGAGGGGGGAACACTGAAGCTTTCTTT.

The rearrangement links TRBV9 to TRBJ2-2, with 7 bases aligning to TRBD2. With V trimmed by 3 bases and J by 6 bases, 2 bases remained unmatched. Germline V lookup: CDR1 SGDLS, CDR2 YYNGEE. There are 13 residues in the CDR3. DNA for the CDR3: TGTGCCAGCAGCGGGACTAGAGCCGGGGAGCTGTTTTTT. Translation: CASSGTRAGELFF. Variable domain in full (rest from reference TRBV9 and TRBJ2-2): DSGVTQTPKHLITATGQRVTLRCSPRSGDLSVYWYQQSLDQGLQFLIQYYNGEERAKGNILERFSAQQFPDLHSELNLSSLELGDSALYFCASSGTRAGELFFGEGSRLTVL.

This chain links TRBV3-1 with TRBJ2-7; TRBD2 might be the D (5 bases). V gave up 1 base and J gave up 4 bases, with 5 bases separating them. The germline V gene encodes CDR1 LGHDT and CDR2 YNNKEL (reference sequence). The CDR3 runs to 12 residues. DNA for the CDR3: TGTGCCAGCAGCCAAGGGGAGTACGAGCAGTACTTC. This encodes CASSQGEYEQYF.

Ten or more counts support this clonotype. The rearrangement joins TRBV7-6 to TRBJ2-7; no reliable D call. V was cut by 0 bases and J by 2 bases, with 14 bases left in between. The CDR3 loop spans 16 amino acids. Germline CDR1 SGHVS, CDR2 FNYEAQ. The DNA of the CDR3 is TGTGCCAGCAGCTTAGCGTTGGCTTCCGTACCCTACGAGCAGTACTTC. This codes for CASSLALASVPYEQYF.

This clonotype has at least ten counts. The chain combines TRBV12-3 or TRBV12-4 with TRBJ2-1, with no clear D. The length of the CDR3 is 13 residues. The V end lost 3 bases, the J end lost 8 bases, and 11 bases lay between the germline ends. This chain's CDR3 is CASSFNRMDEQFF. CDR3 DNA: TGTGCCAGCAGTTTTAACCGGATGGATGAGCAGTTCTTC.

This clonotype was seen ten or more times. V usage is TRBV5-6 and J usage is TRBJ2-2; no definite D call. The germline V gene encodes CDR1 SGHDT and CDR2 YYEEEE. The CDR3 runs 14 residues. V was trimmed by 2 bases and J by 2 bases, leaving 7 bases between them. The CDR3 DNA reads as TGTGCCAGCAGCTTCATAGATAACACCGGGGAGCTGTTTTTT. It is translated as CASSFIDNTGELFF.

Ten or more counts support this clonotype. The chain carries TRBV7-9 and TRBJ2-7; TRBD2 matches at 7 bases. The J segment lost 5 bases and the V segment lost 4 bases, leaving 11 bases of the junction unmatched. The CDR3 totals 15 residues. CDR1 and CDR2 from the germline V gene are SEHNR and FQNEAQ (reference sequence). In nucleotides, the CDR3 is TGTGCCAGCAGCTCGATTCCCCGAACTAGCGACGAGCAGTACTTC. This gives the protein CASSSIPRTSDEQYF.

With regard to this clonotype: A much bigger clone sits one base away, suggesting this may be a read error. The rearrangement uses TRBV27 and TRBJ1-5; D gene unclear. The CDR3 totals 13 residues. Per germline, CDR1 MNHEY and CDR2 SMNVEV (reference sequence). The DNA for the CDR3 is TGTGCCAGCAGTTTGATGAGCAATCAGCCCAAGCATTTT. It encodes CASSLMSNQPKHF.

In its sample, this clonotype was seen a few times. The rearrangement joins TRBV5-1 to TRBJ2-7; maybe TRBD1 (6 bases). Trimming took off 0 bases at V and 6 bases at J, with 13 bases between the two ends. Germline V gene data show CDR1 as SGHRS and CDR2 as YFSETQ. This CDR3 region has 14 residues. CDR3 sequence (DNA): TGCGCCAGCAGCTTGGTTCAGGGGAATGTCGAGCAGTACTTC. This encodes CASSLVQGNVEQYF.

This clonotype was observed at least ten times. This chain connects TRBV12-3 or TRBV12-4 to TRBJ2-3; D call uncertain. V lost 3 bases, J lost 5 bases, and 12 bases lay in between. This CDR3 region has 14 residues. As DNA, the CDR3 is TGTGCCAGCAGTTTGGTGGGCCCGGGAGATACGCAGTATTTT. Protein sequence: CASSLVGPGDTQYF.

The sample holds many counts of this clonotype. The gene calls are TRBV4-1 and TRBJ1-3; possibly TRBD1 for D (6 bases). The V end was cut by 6 bases, the J end by 3 bases, with 21 bases between. CDR1 is MGHRA, CDR2 YSYEKL, per germline. This CDR3 is built from 17 residues. Written as DNA, the CDR3 is TGCGCCAGCAGGCCTACAGGCCGGACAGTTTATGGAAACACCATATATTTT. The encoded protein is CASRPTGRTVYGNTIYF.

V gene TRBV15 combines with J gene TRBJ2-2; D is unclear. The CDR3 consists of 15 residues. CDR1 and CDR2 from the germline V gene are LNHNV and YYDKDF (reference sequence). V was clipped by 0 bases and J by 6 bases, with 11 bases between them. In DNA form, the CDR3 reads TGTGCCACCAGCAGAGATATAGGTGGCTCCGGGGAGCTGTTTTTT. Translating gives CATSRDIGGSGELFF.

The table lists this clonotype with many counts. The rearrangement links TRBV5-1 to TRBJ2-1; 10 nucleotides align to TRBD2. Germline values: CDR1 SGHRS, CDR2 YFSETQ. V shed 3 bases, J shed 8 bases, and the junction held 8 bases outside the gene matches. CDR3 length equals 15 residues. The CDR3 nucleotides read TGCGCCAGCAGCTCGGGAACTAGCGGGATCGATGAGCAGTTCTTC. Residues: CASSSGTSGIDEQFF. The whole variable domain, filled in from reference TRBV5-1 and TRBJ2-1, reads KAGVTQTPRYLIKTRGQQVTLSCSPISGHRSVSWYQQTPGQGLQFLFEYFSETQRNKGNFPGRFSGRQFSNSRSEMNVSTLELGDSALYLCASSSGTSGIDEQFFGPGTRLTVL.

This clonotype was picked up many times. The J gene is TRBJ2-2, the V gene TRBV9; possible D gene TRBD2, 5 bases. The CDR3 totals 17 residues. Trimming removed 0 bases at V and 0 bases at J, with 12 bases between. Germline CDR1 SGDLS, CDR2 YYNGEE. The CDR3 DNA reads as TGTGCCAGCAGCGTAGGAGGGAGATACTCGAACACCGGGGAGCTGTTTTTT. It encodes CASSVGGRYSNTGELFF.

This clonotype was seen at least ten times. The rearrangement uses TRBV12-3 or TRBV12-4 and TRBJ2-5; unclear D gene. The ends were cut back, 10 bases at V and 5 bases at J, with 11 bases in the middle. CDR3 size: 11 residues. CDR3 region: CATRLSETQYF. As DNA, the CDR3 is TGTGCCACCCGCCTTTCCGAGACCCAGTACTTC.

This clonotype came up a few times. The chain joins TRBV5-1 to TRBJ2-5; D may be TRBD2 (6 bases). Per germline, CDR1 SGHRS and CDR2 YFSETQ. Trimming stripped 3 bases from V and 5 bases from J, with 14 bases between. The CDR3 is made up of 14 amino acids. The CDR3 nucleotides are TGCGCCAGCAGCTCCAACCAGGGAGGTGAGACCCAGTACTTC. Amino acid sequence: CASSSNQGGETQYF.